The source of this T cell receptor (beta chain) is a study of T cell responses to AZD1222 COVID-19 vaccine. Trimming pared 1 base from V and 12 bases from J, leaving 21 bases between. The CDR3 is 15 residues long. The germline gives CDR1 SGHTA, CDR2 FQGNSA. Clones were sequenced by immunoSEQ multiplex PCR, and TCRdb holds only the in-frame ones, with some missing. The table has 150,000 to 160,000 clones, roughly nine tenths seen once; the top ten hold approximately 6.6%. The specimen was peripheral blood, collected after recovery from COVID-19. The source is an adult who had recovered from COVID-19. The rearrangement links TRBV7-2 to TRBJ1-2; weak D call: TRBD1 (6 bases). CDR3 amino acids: CASSLVLGGAGLHTF. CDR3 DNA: TGTGCCAGCAGCTTAGTACTGGGGGGCGCCGGGCTCCACACCTTC.